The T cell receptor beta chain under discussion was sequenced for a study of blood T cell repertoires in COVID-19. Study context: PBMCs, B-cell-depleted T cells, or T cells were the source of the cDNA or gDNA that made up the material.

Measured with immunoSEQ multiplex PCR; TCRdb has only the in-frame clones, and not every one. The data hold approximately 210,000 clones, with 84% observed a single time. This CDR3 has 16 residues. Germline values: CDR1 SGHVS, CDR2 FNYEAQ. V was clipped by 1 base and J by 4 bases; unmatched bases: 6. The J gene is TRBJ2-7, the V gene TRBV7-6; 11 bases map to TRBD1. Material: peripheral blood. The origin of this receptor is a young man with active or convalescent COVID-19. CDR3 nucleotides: TGTGCCAGCAGCTTAGGCCTCGGACAGGGGGCGTACGAGCAGTACTTC. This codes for CASSLGLGQGAYEQYF.